Each of the 27 T cell receptor beta chains below was sequenced from the same sample in a study of shared clonotypes between healthy human individuals. Sequencing was performed with immunoSEQ multiplex PCR; in TCRdb, only in-frame clones are kept and a portion is missing. The table includes 2 million to 3 million clones, 93% detected once. The sequencing input was naive CD4+ T cells from PBMCs. The subset here: CD45RA+ positively selected. The receptors stem from a man aged 18 to 29 in good health. Some clones in this sample may be carry-over from other donors' samples.

The chain uses TRBV7-3 and TRBJ2-1; 15 bases align to TRBD2. Germline values: CDR1 SGHTA, CDR2 FQGTGA. Trimming at V came to 3 bases and at J to 7 bases, leaving 1 base not matched to a gene. CDR3 size: 15 residues. CDR3 loop: CASSFGTSGGNEQFF. In DNA, the CDR3 is TGTGCCAGCAGCTTCGGGACTAGCGGGGGGAATGAGCAGTTCTTC.

CDR3 coding DNA: TGCGCCAGCAGCTGGGGACTAGGGCCGGGCACCGGGGAGCTGTTTTTT. Protein product: CASSWGLGPGTGELFF. The chain couples TRBV5-1 to TRBJ2-2, with 8 nucleotides matching TRBD2. This CDR3 has 16 residues. With 3 bases clipped from V and 4 bases from J, the junction kept 8 bases outside the gene matches. CDR1 and CDR2 (germline): SGHRS, YFSETQ.

The rearrangement uses TRBV5-6 and TRBJ2-3; D not certain. Germline assignment: CDR1 SGHDT and CDR2 YYEEEE. V was trimmed by 4 bases and J by 5 bases, leaving 11 bases between them. This CDR3 region has 13 residues. The CDR3 DNA follows: TGTGCCAGCAGCCGTGCGTCGGGAGATACGCAGTATTTT. Translating gives CASSRASGDTQYF.

The rearrangement uses TRBV6-4 and TRBJ2-1; D may be TRBD2 (5 bases). Trimming pared 2 bases from V and 10 bases from J, leaving 21 bases between. The CDR3 covers 16 residues. Germline CDR1 and CDR2: MRHNA and SNTAGT. The chain's CDR3 is CASSDPDYPKPREQFF. DNA for the CDR3: TGTGCCAGCAGTGACCCTGACTATCCAAAACCCAGGGAGCAGTTCTTC.

The chain has TRBV19 and TRBJ1-2; no clear D. Trimming removed 2 bases at V and 4 bases at J, with 11 bases between. This CDR3 contains 14 residues. Germline CDR1 reads LNHDA; CDR2 reads SQIVND (reference sequence). Here the CDR3 reads CASSITKAGYGYTF. In nucleotides, the CDR3 is TGTGCCAGTAGTATAACCAAGGCGGGCTATGGCTACACCTTC. The full variable domain, its missing parts supplied by reference TRBV19 and TRBJ1-2, is DGGITQSPKYLFRKEGQNVTLSCEQNLNHDAMYWYRQDPGQGLRLIYYSQIVNDFQKGDIAEGYSVSREKKESFPLTVTSAQKNPTAFYLCASSITKAGYGYTFGSGTRLTVV.

The rearrangement links TRBV5-1 to TRBJ2-3, with 11 bases identical to TRBD2. CDR3 length equals 18 residues. V lost 4 bases and J lost 2; bases outside the gene matches: 12. Per the germline V gene, CDR1 is SGHRS and CDR2 is YFSETQ. CDR3 protein: CASSTLPGTSGFTDTQYF. The CDR3 nucleotides are TGCGCCAGCAGCACCTTACCCGGGACTAGCGGTTTCACAGATACGCAGTATTTT.

The chain combines TRBV6-6 with TRBJ2-4; no firm D call. With 8 bases removed from V and 5 bases from J, the gap between germline ends came to 13 bases. Per the germline V gene, CDR1 is MNHNY and CDR2 is SVGAGI (reference sequence). This CDR3 has 13 residues. The CDR3 loop reads CASGELRENIQYF. Written as DNA, the CDR3 is TGTGCCAGCGGGGAACTCCGGGAAAACATTCAGTACTTC.

V usage is TRBV6-5 and J usage is TRBJ1-4, with D perhaps matching TRBD1 (6 bases). Between the trimmed V and J ends, which lost 1 base and 6 bases, there was a span of 9 bases. The CDR3 has 14 amino acids. Germline CDR1 is MNHEY and CDR2 is SVGAGI. The CDR3 here is CASSYLGHDEKLFF. The CDR3 region has the DNA TGTGCCAGCAGTTACTTGGGACACGATGAAAAACTGTTTTTT.

The chain has TRBV28 and TRBJ1-1; no firm D call. V shed 2 bases and J shed 3 bases, with 10 bases lying between them. The length of the CDR3 is 14 residues. Germline V lookup: CDR1 MDHEN, CDR2 SYDVKM. The CDR3 DNA sequence: TGTGCCAGCAGTTTAGTGGGCGCGGACACTGAAGCTTTCTTT. Amino acid sequence: CASSLVGADTEAFF.

The CDR3 loop reads CAISAAGIYNEQFF. CDR3 in DNA: TGTGCCATTTCAGCGGCGGGAATCTACAATGAGCAGTTCTTC. The chain is built from TRBV15 and TRBJ2-1; TRBD2 might be the D (6 bases). In germline, CDR1 is LNHNV, CDR2 YYDKDF (reference sequence). V dropped 10 bases and J dropped 3 bases, with 16 bases sitting between them. The CDR3 has 14 amino acids.

In DNA form, the CDR3 reads TGTGCCAGCAGCTTAGAGGGACGCACCGGGGAGCTGTTTTTT. This codes for CASSLEGRTGELFF. The chain has TRBV7-3 and TRBJ2-2; D might be TRBD1 or TRBD2, each matching 5 bases. The length of the CDR3 is 14 residues. V was shortened by 2 bases and J by 4 bases, with 8 bases between the two germline ends. Germline V gene data show CDR1 as SGHTA and CDR2 as FQGTGA.

Concerning this clone: An end of the junction differs from the germline gene, which may be a read error. The V gene is TRBV5-4, the J gene TRBJ2-1; TRBD2 agrees at 13 bases. The CDR3 is made up of 15 amino acids. Per the germline V gene, CDR1 is SGHNT and CDR2 is YYREEE (reference sequence). The CDR3 region has the DNA TGTGCCAGCAGCCCCGGGACTAGCGGGAAACCCGAGCGGTTCTTC. This encodes CASSPGTSGKPERFF. Combining the CDR3 with reference TRBV5-4 and TRBJ2-1 gives the whole variable domain ETGVTQSPTHLIKTRGQQVTLRCSSQSGHNTVSWYQQALGQGPQFIFQYYREEENGRGNFPPRFSGLQFPNYSSELNVNALELDDSALYLCASSPGTSGKPERFFGPGTRLTVL.

The V call is TRBV9, the J call TRBJ1-4; D is unresolved. The germline V gene encodes CDR1 SGDLS and CDR2 YYNGEE. Trimming removed 0 bases from V and 8 bases from J, with 20 bases in between. The CDR3 is 17 amino acids. CDR3 nucleotide sequence: TGTGCCAGCAGCGTAGGGGAAGGAGCCCTTTTTCGGGAAAAACTGTTTTTT. It translates to CASSVGEGALFREKLFF. Filled out from reference TRBV9 and TRBJ1-4, the complete variable domain reads DSGVTQTPKHLITATGQRVTLRCSPRSGDLSVYWYQQSLDQGLQFLIQYYNGEERAKGNILERFSAQQFPDLHSELNLSSLELGDSALYFCASSVGEGALFREKLFFGSGTQLSVL.

This sequence joins TRBV19 and TRBJ1-1; D is unresolved. Trimming took off 1 base at V and 1 base at J, with 13 bases between the two ends. This CDR3 comprises 16 residues. The germline gives CDR1 LNHDA, CDR2 SQIVND (reference sequence). The CDR3: CASSIVAGVSNTEAFF. In DNA form, the CDR3 reads TGTGCCAGTAGTATAGTGGCAGGCGTGTCGAACACTGAAGCTTTCTTT. The full variable domain, in which reference TRBV19 and TRBJ1-1 provide the parts outside the CDR3, is DGGITQSPKYLFRKEGQNVTLSCEQNLNHDAMYWYRQDPGQGLRLIYYSQIVNDFQKGDIAEGYSVSREKKESFPLTVTSAQKNPTAFYLCASSIVAGVSNTEAFFGQGTRLTVV.

CDR3 DNA sequence: TGTGCCAGCAGCCCCGCCTCAGGGGGAAAGAACACTGAAGCTTTCTTT. Translating it yields CASSPASGGKNTEAFF. The rearrangement joins TRBV7-2 to TRBJ1-1, with 7 bases lining up with TRBD1. Germline trimming cut 5 bases from V and 1 base from J; bases unmatched to any gene: 10. The length of the CDR3 is 16 residues. From germline, CDR1 is SGHTA and CDR2 FQGNSA. Full variable domain (outside the CDR3, taken from reference TRBV7-2 and TRBJ1-1): GAGVSQSPSNKVTEKGKDVELRCDPISGHTALYWYRQSLGQGLEFLIYFQGNSAPDKSGLPSDRFSAERTGGSVSTLTIQRTQQEDSAVYLCASSPASGGKNTEAFFGQGTRLTVV.

This CDR3 reads CSVTQVYEQYF. The CDR3 DNA follows: TGCAGCGTTACTCAGGTCTACGAGCAGTACTTC. V and J are TRBV29-1 and TRBJ2-7; D remains ambiguous. Germline V CDR1 and CDR2: SQVTM, ANQGSEA. Trimming removed 5 bases from V and 3 bases from J, with 8 bases in between. The CDR3 is 11 amino acids.

The genes are TRBV6-1 and TRBJ2-1; TRBD2 matches at 9 bases. The CDR3 has 13 amino acids. The ends lost 6 bases at V and 8 bases at J; junction bases unmatched: 5. Germline V lookup: CDR1 MNHNS, CDR2 SASEGT. CDR3: CASSAGGNHEQFF. Written as DNA, the CDR3 is TGTGCCAGCAGCGCGGGAGGGAATCATGAGCAGTTCTTC.

This chain uses TRBV27 with TRBJ2-3; D possibly corresponds to TRBD2 (5 bases). V dropped 4 bases and J dropped 3 bases, with 14 bases sitting between them. The CDR3 covers 15 residues. Germline V CDR1 and CDR2: MNHEY, SMNVEV (reference sequence). In DNA, the CDR3 is TGTGCCAGCAGTTCCCGGGTGTGGAGGACAGATACGCAGTATTTT. Translating gives CASSSRVWRTDTQYF.

This sequence joins TRBV18 and TRBJ1-5; D gene unclear. In germline, CDR1 is KGHSH, CDR2 LQKENI. V dropped 3 bases and J dropped 8 bases, with 14 bases sitting between them. This CDR3 region has 14 residues. The CDR3, as DNA: TGTGCCAGCTCACCTACCCCGGGTGGAGAGCCCCAGCATTTT. Translated: CASSPTPGGEPQHF.

The chain is built from TRBV4-2 and TRBJ1-2; 7 nucleotides agree with TRBD1. Germline CDR1 is LGHNA and CDR2 is YNFKEQ. The CDR3 loop spans 17 amino acids. V lost 3 bases and J lost 1; bases outside the gene matches: 11. The CDR3 protein is CASSQARTGTVNYGYTF. CDR3 in DNA: TGTGCCAGCAGCCAGGCCCGAACCGGGACAGTTAACTATGGCTACACCTTC.

The chain is built from TRBV30 and TRBJ2-7; D perhaps matches TRBD1 (5 bases). Germline V lookup: CDR1 GTSNPN, CDR2 SVGIG (reference sequence). The V gene lost 1 base and the J gene lost 3 bases, with 7 bases spanning the gap. The CDR3 is made up of 12 amino acids. The CDR3 region has the DNA TGTGCCTGGAGTGGACAGAACTACGAGCAGTACTTC. Its protein product is CAWSGQNYEQYF.

This chain uses TRBV9 with TRBJ1-5; D is perhaps TRBD1 (6 bases). CDR3 length: 16 amino acids. CDR1 and CDR2 (germline): SGDLS, YYNGEE. V was shortened by 6 bases and J by 1 base, with 17 bases between the two germline ends. The CDR3 region is CASTKSGAQSNQPQHF. The CDR3 DNA reads TGTGCCAGCACCAAATCGGGGGCGCAGAGCAATCAGCCCCAGCATTTT.

The gene calls are TRBV30 and TRBJ2-7, with 8 positions matching TRBD1. Germline CDR1 reads GTSNPN; CDR2 reads SVGIG (reference sequence). The CDR3 sequence is 17 residues long. Germline trimming cut 0 bases from V and 3 bases from J; bases unmatched to any gene: 13. This chain's CDR3 is CAWSVTINRDRSYEQYF. DNA of the CDR3: TGTGCCTGGAGTGTCACAATTAACCGGGACAGGAGCTACGAGCAGTACTTC.

The chain recombines TRBV7-2 with TRBJ2-4, with D tentatively TRBD1 or TRBD2 (6 bases each). Per the germline V gene, CDR1 is SGHTA and CDR2 is FQGNSA. The CDR3 is 14 amino acids. V was pared by 5 bases and J by 5 bases, with 13 bases between. CDR3 amino acids: CASSPRGPQNIQYF. Here the CDR3 DNA reads TGTGCCAGCAGCCCCCGGGGGCCACAAAACATTCAGTACTTC.

The chain is built from TRBV28 and TRBJ1-2; no clear D. Germline-derived CDR1 and CDR2 are MDHEN and SYDVKM. The CDR3 runs to 14 residues. Deletions cut 6 bases from V and 11 bases from J, with 22 bases between. The CDR3 DNA is TGTGCCAGCAGCGCAACCTCAAGACATCCTAGTTACACCTTC. Translated: CASSATSRHPSYTF.

The rearrangement joins TRBV6-1 to TRBJ1-2, with D maybe TRBD1 (5 bases). The V gene lost 6 bases and the J gene lost 5 bases, with 19 bases spanning the gap. This CDR3 contains 15 residues. Germline lookup yields CDR1 MNHNS and CDR2 SASEGT. The CDR3 here is CASSSGTANSYGYTF. DNA of the CDR3: TGTGCCAGCAGCTCCGGGACCGCAAACTCGTATGGCTACACCTTC.

The chain joins TRBV9 to TRBJ2-7, with 7 bases fitting TRBD2. The V segment lost 4 bases and the J segment 2 bases; nucleotides outside the gene matches: 6. Germline CDR1 SGDLS, CDR2 YYNGEE. The length of the CDR3 is 14 residues. The CDR3 nucleotides are TGTGCCAGCAGCTCTAGCGGCCAGACCTACGAGCAGTACTTC. Encoded protein: CASSSSGQTYEQYF.